This T cell receptor (beta chain) was captured in a study of T cells in Graves' hyperthyroidism and ophthalmopathy. In the case of this clonotype: What it binds is not known.

Amplification targeted TCR beta CDR3 regions from RNA transcripts. The HTBI primer set drove a first-round RT-PCR of the TCR CDR3. In TCRdb, the multiplex PCR reads were re-called with MiXCR into one record per CDR3 protein. Among more than 500,000 distinct CDR3 sequences listed, 15% to 20% were seen once. Reasons for excluding patients were uncontrolled infection, other autoimmune disease, pregnancy or lactation. Together with thyroid ultrasound, orbital computed tomography, serum thyroxine and TRAb, clinical symptoms were used for diagnoses. Whole-study findings and limits: From stable hyperthyroidism, ophthalmopathy was separated by a 13 V-J model.

This CDR3 contains 16 residues. The V and J ends lost 1 base and 3 bases respectively, with 16 bases between them. In germline, CDR1 is SGHDN, CDR2 FVKESK. Sequenced sample: blood. The receptor's source is a woman in her twenties or thirties with Graves' ophthalmopathy. The J gene is TRBJ2-7, the V gene TRBV14, with a possible D match to TRBD1 (6 bases). In DNA form, the CDR3 reads TGTGCCAGCAGCCAAGGGCAACGCGAGGGGGTCTACGAGCAGTACTTC. Its protein product is CASSQGQREGVYEQYF.